Sequencing of this TCR beta chain was carried out in a study of blood T cell repertoires in COVID-19. Study-level background: Donors in the United States, Italy and Spain gave samples during acute or convalescent COVID-19. PBMCs, B-cell-depleted T cells, or T cells provided the cDNA or gDNA that made up the material.

The germline CDR1 and CDR2 sequences are SQVTM and ANQGSEA. V shed 4 bases and J 4 bases; nucleotides not matched to a gene: 6. The CDR3 loop spans 15 amino acids. Methods used by the authors: The assay estimated nucleated cells by amplifying reference gene primers. Sequenced by immunoSEQ multiplex PCR; TCRdb stores in-frame clones only, minus some. V, J and clone size are those of that table, while D and trimming were read from the DNA. The sample carries about 230,000 clones, approximately 82% recorded once. The genes are TRBV29-1 and TRBJ2-5; 13 bases line up with TRBD2. The sequenced material came from peripheral blood. This TCR derives from an older woman with active or convalescent COVID-19. The CDR3 bases are TGCAGCGTTGCGTGGACTAGCGGGAGCGGAGAGACCCAGTACTTC. This translates into CSVAWTSGSGETQYF. The full variable domain, with the rest looked up from reference TRBV29-1 and TRBJ2-5, is SAVISQKPSRDICQRGTSLTIQCQVDSQVTMMFWYRQQPGQSLTLIATANQGSEATYESGFVIDKFPISRPNLTFSTLTVSNMSPEDSSIYLCSVAWTSGSGETQYFGPGTRLLVL.